Listed below are T cell receptor beta chains from one sample, sequenced in a study of blood T cell repertoires in COVID-19. The protocol was immunoSEQ multiplex PCR, while the TCRdb copy is restricted to in-frame clones and leaves out a portion. The sample has under 200,000 clones; around 90% are singletons. Material for sequencing was peripheral blood. Receptor source: a man aged 60-69 years with COVID-19, enrolled during active disease. Both conserved end residues are part of each CDR3. The D gene is left open where the match is weak. Size is omitted from some rows. Given values are once, few, many or a class for expanded clones.

V	J	size	D	CDR3	DNA
TRBV11-1	TRBJ1-2	.	.	CASSLDQGRGYTF	TGTGCCAGCAGCTTGGATCAGGGCCGAGGCTACACCTTC
TRBV30	TRBJ1-2	.	.	CAWSGTGYGYTF	TGTGCCTGGAGTGGTACAGGGTATGGCTACACCTTC
TRBV3-1/TRBV3-2	TRBJ2-7	.	.	CASSPARQVSYEQYF	TGTGCCAGCAGCCCCGCCCGACAGGTGAGCTACGAGCAGTACTTC
TRBV7-9	TRBJ1-4	.	.	CASSSRGGPNEKLFF	TGTGCCAGCAGCTCGCGGGGGGGTCCTAATGAAAAACTGTTTTTT
TRBV30	TRBJ1-2	.	.	CAWRKGIRGGGYGYTF	TGTGCCTGGAGAAAGGGGATCCGTGGGGGGGGTTATGGCTACACCTTC
TRBV19	TRBJ2-7	.	TRBD1	CASSTTGGGYEQYF	TGTGCCAGTAGTACGACAGGGGGTGGCTACGAGCAGTACTTC
TRBV9	TRBJ1-2	once	TRBD1	CASSANPSQTGGASGYTF	TGTGCCAGCAGCGCAAACCCCAGCCAGACAGGGGGCGCGTCTGGCTACACCTTC
TRBV6-5	TRBJ2-7	.	TRBD2	CASKTPGLAAEQYF	TGTGCCAGCAAGACGCCCGGACTAGCCGCCGAGCAGTACTTC
TRBV5-4	TRBJ2-1	.	TRBD2	CASSRFGGLADNEQFF	TGTGCCAGCAGCCGGTTCGGAGGACTAGCAGACAATGAGCAGTTCTTC
TRBV12-3/TRBV12-4	TRBJ2-7	.	.	CASSSTGYEQYF	TGTGCCAGCAGTTCTACAGGCTACGAGCAGTACTTC
TRBV7-2	TRBJ2-5	.	.	CASSLAGGKETQYF	TGTGCCAGCAGCTTAGCAGGGGGAAAAGAGACCCAGTACTTC
TRBV18	TRBJ2-1	.	TRBD1	CASSPRRTGGYNEQFF	TGTGCCAGCTCACCACGTCGGACAGGGGGTTACAATGAGCAGTTCTTC
TRBV4-3	TRBJ2-3	.	TRBD2	CASSQTSSGGTDTQYF	TGCGCCAGCAGCCAAACTTCTAGCGGGGGCACAGATACGCAGTATTTT
TRBV7-2	TRBJ1-6	.	TRBD1	CAIQRGLGNSPLHF	TGTGCCATACAGAGGGGGCTGGGCAATTCACCCCTCCACTTT
TRBV6-5	TRBJ2-7	.	.	CASRTGSYEQYF	TGTGCCAGCAGAACGGGAAGCTACGAGCAGTACTTC
TRBV9	TRBJ1-2	.	TRBD1	CASSGRGLFDGYTF	TGTGCCAGCAGCGGCAGGGGGTTGTTCGATGGCTACACCTTC
TRBV6-5	TRBJ2-2	few	TRBD1	CASRRTGVNTGELFF	TGTGCCAGCAGAAGGACAGGGGTTAACACCGGGGAGCTGTTTTTT
TRBV7-3	TRBJ2-1	once	TRBD2	CASSLNSGGLGNEQFF	TGTGCCAGCAGCTTAAACAGCGGTGGACTAGGCAATGAGCAGTTCTTC
TRBV30	TRBJ2-5	.	TRBD2	CAWSPPRGRTETQYF	TGTGCCTGGAGTCCCCCGCGCGGGAGGACAGAGACCCAGTACTTC
TRBV7-2	TRBJ2-3	.	TRBD2	CASSLAGGSDTQYF	TGTGCCAGCAGCTTGGCGGGGGGTTCAGATACGCAGTATTTT
TRBV5-6	TRBJ1-3	once	.	CASSLEGEASTSGNTIYF	TGTGCCAGCAGCTTGGAAGGTGAGGCGTCGACCTCTGGAAACACCATATATTTT
TRBV2	TRBJ2-7	.	TRBD1	CASREGTGTGEQYF	TGTGCCAGCAGGGAGGGGACAGGGACTGGCGAGCAGTACTTC
TRBV30	TRBJ2-7	.	TRBD1	CASKGQDLEQYF	TGTGCCTCAAAAGGACAGGATCTCGAGCAGTACTTC
TRBV10-3	TRBJ1-1	.	.	CAISEDSLPNTEAFF	TGTGCCATCAGTGAGGACTCTCTCCCGAACACTGAAGCTTTCTTT
TRBV5-3	TRBJ2-1	.	TRBD1	CARSTPGQQNNEQFF	TGTGCCAGAAGTACACCGGGACAGCAGAACAATGAGCAGTTCTTC
TRBV11-2	TRBJ2-5	.	TRBD1	CASRLQGNTQYF	TGTGCCAGCAGGTTACAGGGGAATACCCAGTACTTC
TRBV4-1	TRBJ2-3	once	.	CASSQGWSPFSGDTQYF	TGCGCCAGCAGCCAAGGTTGGAGCCCTTTCAGTGGGGATACGCAGTATTTT
TRBV2	TRBJ1-1	.	TRBD1	CASSDWDSPEAFF	TGTGCCAGCAGTGATTGGGACAGTCCGGAAGCTTTCTTT
TRBV18	TRBJ2-5	.	.	CASSSGRERETQYF	TGTGCCAGCTCATCGGGTAGGGAGAGGGAGACCCAGTACTTC
TRBV7-2	TRBJ1-3	few	.	CASSGGPGNTIYF	TGTGCCAGCAGCGGAGGACCTGGAAACACCATATATTTT
TRBV29-1	TRBJ1-5	.	.	CSVGLSRDQPQHF	TGCAGCGTTGGATTGAGCAGGGATCAGCCCCAGCATTTT
TRBV10-3	TRBJ2-7	.	.	CAIRPDSSYEQYF	TGTGCCATCAGGCCGGACAGCTCCTACGAGCAGTACTTC
TRBV7-2	TRBJ1-3	few	.	CASSSRPTRGGGNTIYF	TGTGCCAGCAGCTCCCGGCCCACCAGGGGTGGTGGAAACACCATATATTTT
TRBV28	TRBJ2-1	few	TRBD1	CASRDGQVGEQFF	TGTGCCAGCAGAGACGGACAGGTCGGTGAGCAGTTCTTC
TRBV5-1	TRBJ2-4	.	.	CASSSLGGAKNIQYF	TGCGCCAGCAGCTCCCTTGGCGGAGCCAAAAACATTCAGTACTTC
TRBV6-5	TRBJ2-7	.	TRBD2	CASSSSGASSYEQYF	TGTGCCAGCAGTTCTAGCGGGGCGAGCTCCTACGAGCAGTACTTC
TRBV7-2	TRBJ2-6	.	.	CASSLGRGSGANVLTF	TGTGCCAGCAGCTTAGGCAGGGGATCTGGGGCCAACGTCCTGACTTTC
TRBV7-2	TRBJ1-1	once	.	CASSLTRVFEAFF	TGTGCCAGCAGCTTAACTAGGGTGTTTGAAGCTTTCTTT
TRBV18	TRBJ2-2	.	.	CASSPPSGQYYGELFF	TGTGCCAGCTCACCACCTTCGGGACAATACTACGGGGAGCTGTTTTTT
TRBV28	TRBJ1-3	once	.	CVVEDSSGNTIYF	TGTGTCGTAGAGGACAGCTCTGGAAACACCATATATTTT
TRBV7-2	TRBJ2-7	.	TRBD2	CASSLLAGVIREQYF	TGTGCCAGCAGCTTACTGGCGGGGGTGATACGCGAGCAGTACTTC
TRBV7-2	TRBJ2-1	few	TRBD2	CASSFQRTFGGRSANEQFF	TGTGCCAGCAGCTTCCAACGAACCTTTGGCGGGAGATCGGCCAATGAGCAGTTCTTC
TRBV7-2	TRBJ1-2	.	TRBD1	CASRPGTGPNYGYTF	TGTGCCAGCAGGCCCGGGACAGGGCCTAACTATGGCTACACCTTC
TRBV25-1	TRBJ2-7	.	TRBD1	CASSVGTGYEQYF	TGTGCCAGCAGTGTAGGGACAGGATACGAGCAGTACTTC
TRBV27	TRBJ1-6	.	.	CASSLNLLSYNSPLHF	TGTGCCAGCAGTTTAAATCTTCTCTCCTATAATTCACCCCTCCACTTT
TRBV29-1	TRBJ1-3	.	.	CSVEPSGGNTIYF	TGCAGCGTTGAGCCTTCGGGAGGAAACACCATATATTTT
TRBV3-1/TRBV3-2	TRBJ1-4	.	.	CASSRGYNEKLFF	TGTGCCAGCAGCCGAGGATATAATGAAAAACTGTTTTTT
TRBV5-1	TRBJ2-5	once	.	CASSPRRVEETQYF	TGCGCCAGCAGCCCTAGGAGGGTAGAAGAGACCCAGTACTTC
TRBV7-9	TRBJ1-3	.	.	CASSFFGTGGYSGNTIYF	TGTGCCAGCAGCTTTTTTGGGACTGGGGGTTACTCTGGAAACACCATATATTTT
TRBV3-1/TRBV3-2	TRBJ1-3	.	.	CASSHSRADYSGNTIYF	TGTGCCAGCAGCCATAGCCGGGCAGACTACTCTGGAAACACCATATATTTT
TRBV18	TRBJ1-5	.	.	CASSPGGRGVINQPQHF	TGTGCCAGCTCACCGGGGGGAAGGGGCGTGATTAATCAGCCCCAGCATTTT
TRBV5-1	TRBJ1-2	.	TRBD1	CASSLEGAQGYGYTF	TGCGCCAGCAGCTTGGAGGGGGCGCAGGGCTATGGCTACACCTTC
TRBV6-2/TRBV6-3	TRBJ2-1	once	TRBD2	CASSYEGLAGGMAYNEQFF	TGTGCCAGCAGTTACGAAGGACTAGCGGGAGGAATGGCCTACAATGAGCAGTTCTTC
TRBV5-1	TRBJ2-3	.	TRBD2	CASRTSGGYTDTQYF	TGCGCCAGCAGGACTAGCGGGGGTTACACAGATACGCAGTATTTT